The source of this TCR beta chain is a study of blood T cell repertoires in COVID-19. Whole-study context: Acute-phase and convalescent COVID-19 samples originated in the United States, Italy and Spain. Nucleic acid was either cDNA or gDNA, and it came from T cells, B-cell-depleted T cells, or PBMCs.

Original data processing: Reference gene primers were amplified, and this amplification served to estimate nucleated cell counts. Libraries were prepared by immunoSEQ multiplex PCR; TCRdb keeps only in-frame clonotypes and omits some of them. V and J calls and clone size are copied from that table; D and trimming were computed from the DNA. The repertoire holds a few hundred thousand clones, with approximately 86% as singletons. Germline V gene lookup returns CDR1 SGHRS and CDR2 YFSETQ. Trimming removed 4 bases from V and 4 bases from J; junction bases left unmatched: 5. The CDR3 length is 16 residues.

This clonotype was sampled from a woman between 45 and 60 years old with active or convalescent COVID-19. The genes are TRBV5-1 and TRBJ2-5, with 15 positions matching TRBD2. Sequenced input: peripheral blood. Here the CDR3 reads CASSQGLAGGPETQYF. CDR3 DNA: TGCGCCAGCAGCCAAGGACTAGCGGGAGGGCCAGAGACCCAGTACTTC. The complete variable domain, with remaining parts taken from reference TRBV5-1 and TRBJ2-5, reads KAGVTQTPRYLIKTRGQQVTLSCSPISGHRSVSWYQQTPGQGLQFLFEYFSETQRNKGNFPGRFSGRQFSNSRSEMNVSTLELGDSALYLCASSQGLAGGPETQYFGPGTRLLVL.